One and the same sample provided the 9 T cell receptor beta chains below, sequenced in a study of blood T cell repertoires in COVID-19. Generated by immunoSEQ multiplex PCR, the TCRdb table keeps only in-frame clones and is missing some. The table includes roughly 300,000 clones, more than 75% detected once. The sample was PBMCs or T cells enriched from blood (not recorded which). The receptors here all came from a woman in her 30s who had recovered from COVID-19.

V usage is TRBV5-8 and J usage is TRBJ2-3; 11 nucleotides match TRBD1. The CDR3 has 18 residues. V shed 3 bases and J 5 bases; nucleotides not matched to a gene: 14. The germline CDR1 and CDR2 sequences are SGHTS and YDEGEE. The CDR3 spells CASSSQGFGQGAGDTQYF. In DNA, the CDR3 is TGTGCCAGCAGCTCTCAGGGATTCGGACAGGGGGCAGGAGATACGCAGTATTTT.

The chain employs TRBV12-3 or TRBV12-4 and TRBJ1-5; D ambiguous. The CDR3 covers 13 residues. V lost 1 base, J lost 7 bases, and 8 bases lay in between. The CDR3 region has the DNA TGTGCCAGCAGTTTAGAATCCGAGCAGCCCCAGCATTTT. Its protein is CASSLESEQPQHF.

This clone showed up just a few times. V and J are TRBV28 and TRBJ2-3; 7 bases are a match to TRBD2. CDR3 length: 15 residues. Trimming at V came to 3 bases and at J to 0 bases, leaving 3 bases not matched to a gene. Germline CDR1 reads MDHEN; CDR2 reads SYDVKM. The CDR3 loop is CASSFRGVSTDTQYF. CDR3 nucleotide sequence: TGTGCCAGCAGTTTTCGGGGGGTAAGCACAGATACGCAGTATTTT.

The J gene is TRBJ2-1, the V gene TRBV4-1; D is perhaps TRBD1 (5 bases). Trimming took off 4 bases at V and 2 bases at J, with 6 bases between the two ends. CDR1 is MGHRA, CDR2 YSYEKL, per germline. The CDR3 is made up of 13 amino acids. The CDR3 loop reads CASSPTAYNEQFF. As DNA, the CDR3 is TGCGCCAGCAGCCCGACAGCCTACAATGAGCAGTTCTTC.

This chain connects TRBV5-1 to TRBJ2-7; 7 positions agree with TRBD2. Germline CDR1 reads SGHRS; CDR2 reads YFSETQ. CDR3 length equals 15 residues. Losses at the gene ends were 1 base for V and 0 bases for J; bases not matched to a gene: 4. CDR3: CASSLWSGDSYEQYF. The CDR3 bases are TGCGCCAGCAGCTTGTGGAGCGGGGACTCCTACGAGCAGTACTTC.

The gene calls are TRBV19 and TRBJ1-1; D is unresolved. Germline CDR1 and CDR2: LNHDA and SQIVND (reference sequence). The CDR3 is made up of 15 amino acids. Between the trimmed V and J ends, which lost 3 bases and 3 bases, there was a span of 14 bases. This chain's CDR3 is CASSIERARDTEAFF. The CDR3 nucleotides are TGTGCCAGTAGTATTGAAAGGGCGCGGGACACTGAAGCTTTCTTT.

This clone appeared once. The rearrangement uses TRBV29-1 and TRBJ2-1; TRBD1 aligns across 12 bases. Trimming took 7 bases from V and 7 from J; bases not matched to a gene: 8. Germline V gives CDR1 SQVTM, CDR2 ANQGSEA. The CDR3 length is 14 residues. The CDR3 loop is CSAGDRGRRNEQFF. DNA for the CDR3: TGCAGCGCTGGGGACAGGGGGCGCAGGAATGAGCAGTTCTTC.

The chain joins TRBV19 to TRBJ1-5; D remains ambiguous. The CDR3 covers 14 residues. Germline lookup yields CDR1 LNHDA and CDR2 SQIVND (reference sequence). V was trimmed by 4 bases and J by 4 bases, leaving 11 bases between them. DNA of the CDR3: TGTGCCAGTAGTAAACCAGGTCGGAATCAGCCCCAGCATTTT. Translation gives CASSKPGRNQPQHF.

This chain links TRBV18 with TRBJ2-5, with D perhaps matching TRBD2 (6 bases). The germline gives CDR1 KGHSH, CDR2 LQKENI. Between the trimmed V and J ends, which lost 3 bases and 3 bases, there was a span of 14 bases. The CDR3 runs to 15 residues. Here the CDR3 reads CASSPAGRPEETQYF. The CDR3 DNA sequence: TGTGCCAGCTCACCGGCGGGACGACCGGAAGAGACCCAGTACTTC.